This T cell receptor (beta chain) was sequenced for a study of blood T cell repertoires in COVID-19. Study-level information: The samples span acute and convalescent COVID-19 from the United States, Italy and Spain. PBMCs, B-cell-depleted T cells, or T cells provided the cDNA or gDNA that made up the material.

A note on this clone: The same CDR3 arises from other DNA sequences in this sample as well.

Only in-frame clones appear in the TCRdb table, and some are missing; sequencing was by immunoSEQ multiplex PCR. This table holds about 140,000 clones, 80% to 90% found once. Residents of about two dozen US areas, aged about 18 to 89 years, made up the participants. Recovery meant two consecutive negative NP/OP PCR tests, professional clearance, or resolved symptoms. Trimming left V 2 bases short and J 10 bases short, with 9 bases between. The germline V gene encodes CDR1 SGHTA and CDR2 FQGNSA. This CDR3 contains 13 residues. This clonotype was sampled from a man aged 55 to 70 who had recovered from COVID-19. Material for sequencing was PBMCs or T cells enriched from blood (not recorded which). The chain combines TRBV7-2 with TRBJ1-6; D uncertain. In nucleotides, the CDR3 is TGTGCCAGCAGCTTAAGAGGGTCCTCACCCCTCCACTTT. Its protein is CASSLRGSSPLHF.